Listed below are T cell receptor beta chains from one sample, sequenced in a study of shared clonotypes between healthy human individuals. Profiling relied on immunoSEQ multiplex PCR, and the TCRdb table lists in-frame clones only, not all of them. Among some 510,000 clones listed, around 79% were seen once. Sequenced: PBMCs. The receptors stem from a woman aged 40 to 50 in good health. Some clones in this sample may be carry-over from other donors' samples. CDR3s include the opening cysteine and the closing phenylalanine or tryptophan. The D gene is left open where the match is weak. Clone size is given for some rows only: seen once, a few or many times, or a class if the clone is expanded.

. . 12 TRBJ1-1 TRBV7-9 CASSGDPGSAFF TGTGCCAGCAGCGGAGACCCCGGTAGCGCTTTCTTT
. TRBD1 14 TRBJ1-5 TRBV19 CASSPGQRNQPQHF TGTGCCAGTAGTCCGGGACAGAGAAATCAGCCCCAGCATTTT
. TRBD2 22 TRBJ2-5 TRBV4-1 CASSQVSTFGLAGGLLQETQYF TGCGCCAGCAGCCAAGTGTCTACCTTTGGGCTAGCGGGAGGACTCCTCCAAGAGACCCAGTACTTC
once . 16 TRBJ2-5 TRBV7-3 CASSLMGRVYQETQYF TGTGCCAGCAGCTTAATGGGCCGGGTGTACCAAGAGACCCAGTACTTC
. . 16 TRBJ2-1 TRBV11-2 CASSRGALAEKDEQFF TGTGCCAGCAGCCGGGGGGCCCTGGCTGAAAAGGATGAGCAGTTCTTC
. TRBD2 15 TRBJ2-7 TRBV9 CASSVAPSGRNEQYF TGTGCCAGCAGCGTAGCTCCTAGCGGGAGGAACGAGCAGTACTTC
few . 14 TRBJ2-7 TRBV1 CTSSPDRPAYEQYF TGCACCAGCAGCCCGGACAGGCCCGCCTACGAGCAGTACTTC
once . 13 TRBJ1-2 TRBV7-2 CASSPDINYGYTF TGTGCCAGCAGCCCGGACATTAACTATGGCTACACCTTC
. . 12 TRBJ2-7 TRBV6-1 CASSEGAYEQYF TGTGCCAGCAGTGAGGGCGCCTACGAGCAGTACTTC
few TRBD2 15 TRBJ2-3 TRBV11-2 CASSLGGSGRNTQYF TGTGCCAGCAGCTTAGGGGGTAGCGGGAGAAATACGCAGTATTTT
. . 15 TRBJ2-5 TRBV7-9 CASSGQGGETETQYF TGTGCCAGCAGCGGACAGGGAGGGGAGACAGAGACCCAGTACTTC
. . 14 TRBJ2-7 TRBV15 CATSRGGDSYEQYF TGTGCCACCAGCAGAGGTGGGGACTCCTACGAGCAGTACTTC
. . 15 TRBJ2-5 TRBV6-1 CASSEGPTARETQYF TGTGCCAGCAGTGAAGGCCCGACAGCCCGCGAGACCCAGTACTTC
. . 17 TRBJ1-1 TRBV2 CASSEALRRDPNTEAFF TGTGCCAGCAGTGAAGCGCTTCGACGGGACCCTAACACTGAAGCTTTCTTT
. . 16 TRBJ2-4 TRBV15 CATSSSPPLAKNIQYF TGTGCCACCAGCAGCAGTCCTCCCTTAGCCAAAAACATTCAGTACTTC
many TRBD1 15 TRBJ1-2 TRBV6-5 CASRQPGQGLTGYTF TGTGCCAGCCGACAACCGGGACAGGGTTTAACTGGCTACACCTTC
few . 15 TRBJ1-1 TRBV18 CASSPWDGSGTEAFF TGTGCCAGCTCACCATGGGACGGCAGTGGCACTGAAGCTTTCTTT
. TRBD2 16 TRBJ2-5 TRBV7-2 CASTRGLAGGGATQYF TGTGCCAGCACCCGCGGGCTAGCGGGAGGGGGGGCGACCCAGTACTTC
. . 14 TRBJ2-3 TRBV14 CASSQDALAVTQYF TGTGCCAGCAGCCAAGACGCGTTAGCGGTTACGCAGTATTTT
. TRBD2 16 TRBJ2-3 TRBV6-1 CASSETTSPSTDTQYF TGTGCCAGCAGTGAAACGACTAGCCCGAGCACAGATACGCAGTATTTT
once TRBD2 15 TRBJ2-7 TRBV25-1 CASSVFLAGNYEQYF TGTGCCAGCAGTGTATTCCTAGCGGGAAACTACGAGCAGTACTTC
. . 13 TRBJ1-3 TRBV7-9 CASSQTSGNTIYF TGTGCCAGCAGCCAGACCTCTGGAAACACCATATATTTT